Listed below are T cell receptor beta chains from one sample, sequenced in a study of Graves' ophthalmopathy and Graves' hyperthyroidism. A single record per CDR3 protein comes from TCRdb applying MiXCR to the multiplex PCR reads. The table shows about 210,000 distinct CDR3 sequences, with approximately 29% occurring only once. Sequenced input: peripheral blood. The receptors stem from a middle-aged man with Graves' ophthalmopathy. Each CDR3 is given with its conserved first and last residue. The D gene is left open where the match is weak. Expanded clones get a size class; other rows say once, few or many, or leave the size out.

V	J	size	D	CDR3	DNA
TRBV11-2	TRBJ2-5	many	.	CASSLVEQETQYF	TGTGCCAGCAGCTTGGTAGAACAAGAGACCCAGTACTTC
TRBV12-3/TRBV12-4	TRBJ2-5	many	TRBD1	CASSSRDRGRETQYF	TGTGCCAGCAGTTCCAGGGACAGGGGGCGAGAGACCCAGTACTTC
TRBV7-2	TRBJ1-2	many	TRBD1	CASSLEGQGVRNGYTF	TGTGCCAGCAGCTTAGAGGGACAGGGCGTACGGAATGGCTACACCTTC
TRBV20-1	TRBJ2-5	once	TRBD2	CSARGPSGSVRETQYF	TGCAGTGCAAGAGGGCCTAGCGGGAGTGTCCGGGAGACCCAGTACTTC
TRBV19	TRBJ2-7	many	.	CASSILGLPYEQYF	TGTGCCAGTAGTATTCTAGGGTTGCCCTACGAGCAGTACTTC
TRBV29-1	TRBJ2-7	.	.	CSAISDSYEQYF	TGCAGCGCAATAAGCGACAGCTACGAGCAGTACTTC
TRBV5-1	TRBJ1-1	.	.	CASSLTPGRVTEAFF	TGCGCCAGCAGCTTAACCCCAGGGAGGGTCACTGAAGCTTTCTTT
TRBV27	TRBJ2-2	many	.	CASSLSGVELFF	TGTGCCAGCAGTTTATCAGGGGTGGAGCTGTTTTTT
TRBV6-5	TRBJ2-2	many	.	CASSYSTSFTNTGELFF	TGTGCCAGCAGTTACTCGACTAGTTTTACGAACACCGGGGAGCTGTTTTTT
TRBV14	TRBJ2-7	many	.	CASSQDGSIYEQYF	TGTGCCAGCAGCCAAGATGGGTCTATCTACGAGCAGTACTTC
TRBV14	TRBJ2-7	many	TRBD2	CASSRNFGTSGLYEQYF	TGTGCCAGCAGCCGGAACTTCGGGACTAGCGGTCTCTACGAGCAGTACTTC
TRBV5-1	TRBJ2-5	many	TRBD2	CASSFGLAGGRPTRLQETQYF	TGCGCCAGCAGCTTTGGGCTAGCGGGAGGCCGCCCCACCCGCCTCCAAGAGACCCAGTACTTC
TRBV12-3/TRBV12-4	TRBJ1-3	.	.	CASSFPQGQGNTIYF	TGTGCCAGCAGTTTCCCACAGGGTCAGGGAAACACCATATATTTT
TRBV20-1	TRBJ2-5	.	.	CSEARPGAGGGGTQYF	TGCAGTGAGGCGCGCCCCGGGGCTGGCGGAGGGGGGACCCAGTACTTC
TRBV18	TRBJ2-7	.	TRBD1	CASSPDREKQYF	TGTGCCAGCTCACCAGACAGGGAAAAGCAGTACTTC